This TCR beta chain was captured by sequencing in a study of cytomegalovirus exposure and HLA in healthy donors. Study-wide results and caveats: It was 150 to 200 TCR beta chains that were listed as cytomegalovirus-associated. CMV serostatus was the sole immune exposure information available. A later analysis showed that HLA-associated TCR beta chains had undergone more clonal expansion than equally common others.

As for this clone: The antigen remains unidentified.

Germline V gene data show CDR1 as MNHEY and CDR2 as SVGAGI. The length of the CDR3 is 12 residues. J was trimmed by 8 bases and V by 6 bases; bases with no gene match: 6. 60 Vbeta and 13 Jbeta primers were used in PCR. Assay used: immunoSEQ multiplex PCR; TCRdb lists only in-frame clones, some missing. The sample has about 210,000 clones; 82% are singletons. Specimen: PBMCs. The genes are TRBV6-5 and TRBJ1-2; 7 bases align to TRBD1. The sequence was collected from a man between 40 and 49 years old in good health and CMV-seropositive. CDR3 region: CASRATGDGYTF. The CDR3 DNA sequence: TGTGCCAGCAGGGCCACAGGGGACGGCTACACCTTC.